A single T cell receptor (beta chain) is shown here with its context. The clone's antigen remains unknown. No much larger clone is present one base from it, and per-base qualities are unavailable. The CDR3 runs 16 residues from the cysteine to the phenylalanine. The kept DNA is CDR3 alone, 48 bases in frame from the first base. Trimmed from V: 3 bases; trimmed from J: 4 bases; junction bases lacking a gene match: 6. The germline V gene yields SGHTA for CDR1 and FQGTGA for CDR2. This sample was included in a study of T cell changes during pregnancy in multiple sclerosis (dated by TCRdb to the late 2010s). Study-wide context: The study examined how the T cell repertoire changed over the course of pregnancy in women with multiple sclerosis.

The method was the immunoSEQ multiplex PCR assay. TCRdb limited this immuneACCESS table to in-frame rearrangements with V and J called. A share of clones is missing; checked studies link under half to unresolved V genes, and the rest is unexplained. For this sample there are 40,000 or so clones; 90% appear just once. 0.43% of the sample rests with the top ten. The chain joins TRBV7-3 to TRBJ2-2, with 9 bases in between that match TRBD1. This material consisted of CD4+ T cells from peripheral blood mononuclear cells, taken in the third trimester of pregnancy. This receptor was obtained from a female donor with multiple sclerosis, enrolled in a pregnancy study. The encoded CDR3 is CASSFLPGQGTGELFF. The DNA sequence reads TGTGCCAGCAGCTTTCTACCGGGACAGGGCACCGGGGAGCTGTTTTTT.